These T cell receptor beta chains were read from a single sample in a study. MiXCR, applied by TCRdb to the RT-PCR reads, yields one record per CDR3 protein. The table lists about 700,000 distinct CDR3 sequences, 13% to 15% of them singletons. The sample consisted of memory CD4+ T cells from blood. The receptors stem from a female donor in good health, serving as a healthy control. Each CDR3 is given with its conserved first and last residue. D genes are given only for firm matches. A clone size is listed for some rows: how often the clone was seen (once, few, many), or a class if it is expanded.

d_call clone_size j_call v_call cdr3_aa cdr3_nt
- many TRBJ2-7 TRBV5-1 CASSSGNYEQYF TGCGCCAGCAGCTCAGGAAATTACGAGCAGTACTTC
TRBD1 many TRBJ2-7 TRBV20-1 CSARANQGADEQYF TGCAGTGCTAGAGCGAATCAGGGGGCTGACGAGCAGTACTTC
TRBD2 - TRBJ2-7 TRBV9 CASASGTTYEQYF TGTGCCAGCGCTAGCGGAACGACCTACGAGCAGTACTTC
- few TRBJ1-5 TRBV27 CASSFEGWQPQHF TGTGCCAGCAGTTTTGAGGGATGGCAGCCCCAGCATTTT
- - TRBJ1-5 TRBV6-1 CASSTRNQPQHF TGTGCCAGCAGTACACGGAATCAGCCCCAGCATTTT
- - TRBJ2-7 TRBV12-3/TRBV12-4 CASSLQGLGSYEQYF TGTGCCAGCAGTCTACAGGGTCTGGGCTCCTACGAGCAGTACTTC
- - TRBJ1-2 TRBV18 CASSQTENYGYTF TGTGCCAGCTCTCAAACCGAGAACTATGGCTACACCTTC
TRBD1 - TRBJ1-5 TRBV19 CASDDRGGYSNQPQHF TGTGCCAGCGACGACAGGGGGGGATATAGCAATCAGCCCCAGCATTTT
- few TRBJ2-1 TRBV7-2 CASSLAGAASVTYNEQFF TGTGCCAGCAGCTTAGCGGGGGCAGCATCCGTAACCTACAATGAGCAGTTCTTC
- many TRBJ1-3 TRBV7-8 CASSFGSGNTIYF TGTGCCAGCAGCTTCGGCTCTGGAAACACCATATATTTT
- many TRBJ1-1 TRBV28 CASKGIMNTEAFF TGTGCCAGCAAGGGTATCATGAACACTGAAGCTTTCTTT
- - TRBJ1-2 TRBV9 CASSSAYGYTF TGTGCCAGCAGTTCAGCCTATGGCTACACCTTC
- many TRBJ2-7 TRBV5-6 CASSFLTGTYEQYF TGTGCCAGCAGCTTCTTGACAGGCACCTACGAGCAGTACTTC
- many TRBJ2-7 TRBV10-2 CASSELSVGSYEQYF TGCGCCAGCAGCGAATTATCGGTCGGCTCCTACGAGCAGTACTTC
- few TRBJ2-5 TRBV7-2 CASSLGGGAGETQYF TGTGCCAGCAGCTTAGGTGGGGGGGCTGGGGAGACCCAGTACTTC
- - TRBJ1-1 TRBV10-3 CAISEGGLRDTEAFF TGTGCCATCAGTGAGGGGGGGCTTAGGGACACTGAAGCTTTCTTT
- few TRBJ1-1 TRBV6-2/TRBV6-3 CASNGRVGLEAFF TGTGCCAGCAACGGCAGGGTGGGGTTAGAAGCTTTCTTT
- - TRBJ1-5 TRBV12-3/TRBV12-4 CASKGRGTYSNQPQHF TGTGCCAGCAAGGGCAGGGGCACCTATAGCAATCAGCCCCAGCATTTT
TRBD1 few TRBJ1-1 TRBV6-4 CASTGQGNTEAFF TGTGCCAGCACCGGACAGGGGAACACTGAAGCTTTCTTT
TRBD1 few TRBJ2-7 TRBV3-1 CASSKGTGDEQYF TGTGCCAGCAGCAAAGGGACAGGGGACGAGCAGTACTTC
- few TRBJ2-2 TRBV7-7 CASSSGPSQAGELFF TGTGCTAGCAGCTCGGGGCCTAGTCAGGCCGGGGAGCTGTTTTTT
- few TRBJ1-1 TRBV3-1 CASSPTWGEAFF TGTGCCAGCAGCCCCACGTGGGGGGAAGCTTTCTTT
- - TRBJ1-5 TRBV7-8 CASSLPYQPQHF TGTGCCAGCAGCTTACCCTATCAGCCCCAGCATTTT
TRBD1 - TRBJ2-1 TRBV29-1 CSVETGTGWDNEQFF TGCAGCGTTGAGACCGGGACAGGGTGGGACAATGAGCAGTTCTTC
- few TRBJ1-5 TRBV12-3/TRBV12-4 CASTFGQGPQHF TGTGCCAGCACCTTTGGCCAGGGACCTCAGCATTTT
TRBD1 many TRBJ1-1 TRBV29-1 CSGARQGPTTEAFF TGCAGCGGAGCCCGACAGGGGCCAACGACTGAAGCTTTCTTT
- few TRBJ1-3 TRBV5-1 CASSLSPGNTIYF TGCGCCAGCAGCTTGTCGCCTGGAAACACCATATATTTT
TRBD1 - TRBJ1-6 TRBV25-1 CPSSNRGSSYNSPLHF TGTCCCAGCAGCAACAGGGGGTCCTCCTATAATTCACCCCTCCACTTT
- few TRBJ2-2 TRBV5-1 CASSPTTNRDTGELFF TGCGCCAGCAGCCCCACGACAAACCGGGACACCGGGGAGCTGTTTTTT
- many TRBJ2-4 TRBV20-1 CSASLIGIGLNIQYF TGCAGTGCTAGTCTGATCGGAATCGGGTTAAACATTCAGTACTTC
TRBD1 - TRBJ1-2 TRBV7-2 CASSIDRDYGYTF TGTGCCAGCAGCATCGACAGGGACTATGGCTACACCTTC
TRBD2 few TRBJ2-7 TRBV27 CASSLKPPGLATYEQYF TGTGCCAGCAGTTTAAAGCCCCCGGGACTAGCGACCTACGAGCAGTACTTC
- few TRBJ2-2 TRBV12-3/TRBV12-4 CASKGTPNTGELFF TGTGCCAGCAAGGGGACCCCTAACACCGGGGAGCTGTTTTTT
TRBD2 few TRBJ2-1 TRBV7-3 CASSLSGAHNEQFF TGTGCCAGCAGCCTTAGCGGGGCCCACAATGAGCAGTTCTTC
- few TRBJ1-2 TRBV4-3 CASSQDSRVQVYGYTF TGCGCCAGCAGCCAAGATAGTAGGGTGCAGGTCTATGGCTACACCTTC
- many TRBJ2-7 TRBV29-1 CSASTGNGLTEQYF TGCAGCGCCTCAACAGGGAACGGTTTAACGGAGCAGTACTTC